This T cell receptor beta chain stems from a study of regulatory T cells in long-lasting Graves disease. Study outcomes and limitations: Small numbers of samples may have cut accuracy.

Libraries of TCR beta came from iRepertoire HTBI primers plus Arm-PCR of CDR3 regions. Per the authors' pipeline: Analysis of the samples identified about 62 TRBV and 12 to 15 TRBJ segments. Each CDR3 protein gets one entry after TCRdb re-called the multiplex PCR reads with MiXCR. TCRdb, not the original authors, processed these V and J calls. The sample lists fewer than 550,000 distinct CDR3 sequences, more than 15% occurring once. There are 18 residues in the CDR3. J was trimmed by 1 base and V by 3 bases; bases with no gene match: 9. Germline loops: CDR1 LNHDA, CDR2 SQIVND (reference sequence). Time point specified: newly diagnosed GD, antithyroid drugs for less than 3 months. Extracted RNA from PBMCs served as the source of the TCR library. Under American Thyroid Association guidelines, Graves' disease was diagnosed. A word on this clonotype: The antigen remains unidentified.

These records were also assigned to another study, of T cells in Graves' hyperthyroidism and ophthalmopathy. Turning to that study: Most thyroid clonotypes with frequency above 0.001 were detected in blood.

The chain employs TRBV19 and TRBJ1-4, with 9 positions matching TRBD1. Sequences were derived from peripheral blood mononuclear cells (PBMCs), sampled at new diagnosis, from a patient treated with antithyroid drugs. This sequence was found in a woman aged 35-65 years with Graves disease. CDR3 nucleotides: TGTGCCAGTAGTATTACAGGGGGCATGTTCCTAACTAATGAAAAACTGTTTTTT. Translating it yields CASSITGGMFLTNEKLFF.